The source of this T cell receptor (beta chain) is a study of T cells in Graves' hyperthyroidism and ophthalmopathy. Study-wide results and limits: With a median lead of approximately 6.4 months before onset, the model predicted ophthalmopathy. Researchers report that a 13 V-J model separated ophthalmopathy from stable hyperthyroidism.

Patients having uncontrolled infection, another autoimmune disease, pregnancy or lactation were not included. The V and J ends lost 5 bases and 8 bases, in that order; junction bases with no gene match: 15. The CDR3 extends over 15 amino acids. Germline V lookup: CDR1 DFQATT, CDR2 SNEGSKA (reference sequence). About this clonotype: What it binds is not known. This clone may be a read error of a much larger clone one base away.

Template material for amplifying TCR beta CDR3 regions consisted of RNA transcripts. HTBI primers were employed in a first-round RT-PCR of the TCR CDR3. TCRdb reanalysed the multiplex PCR reads using MiXCR and keeps one entry per CDR3 protein. The sample records about 640,000 distinct CDR3 sequences, more than 14% being singletons. This clonotype originated in a woman in her forties or fifties with Graves' ophthalmopathy. The sequenced material came from blood. The chain uses TRBV20-1 and TRBJ2-1; TRBD2 matches at 7 bases. CDR3 sequence reads: CSAGAGVTGVYEQFF. The CDR3 nucleotides read TGCAGTGCTGGCGCGGGAGTAACTGGGGTGTATGAGCAGTTCTTC.